This T cell receptor (beta chain) derives from a study of low-dose radiotherapy and immunotherapy resistance in tumors. Looking at the study overall: Across 26 weeks, 13 Gy in total went to Cohort 2, delivered as 1 Gy per fraction every two weeks.

CDR3 length: 12 amino acids. Trimming took 2 bases from V and 9 from J, leaving 9 bases between them. CDR1 and CDR2 (germline): SGHDN, FVKESK. The donors, trial participants, received nivolumab, ipilimumab, aspirin, low-dose cyclophosphamide and low-dose radiotherapy. Eligibility criteria specified advanced solid malignancies devoid of tumor-infiltrating lymphocytes. TRAV- and TRBV-specific primers, spanning alpha and beta chains, primed first-strand cDNA. TCR amplification ran 20 PCR cycles using constant-region and V-primer adapter primers. TCRdb called the reads again in MiXCR, with one record for every CDR3 protein. The table has about 20,000 distinct CDR3 sequences, 74% seen once.

The chain combines TRBV14 with TRBJ2-3, with D uncertain. The source of this sequence is a human donor with advanced metastatic prostate, ovarian, gallbladder or colorectal cancer (not recorded which). This table probably holds off-target reads from a library built for another chain. The DNA of the CDR3 is TGTGCCAGCAGCCAAAGAGGCAGCACGCAGTATTTT. This sequence encodes CASSQRGSTQYF.